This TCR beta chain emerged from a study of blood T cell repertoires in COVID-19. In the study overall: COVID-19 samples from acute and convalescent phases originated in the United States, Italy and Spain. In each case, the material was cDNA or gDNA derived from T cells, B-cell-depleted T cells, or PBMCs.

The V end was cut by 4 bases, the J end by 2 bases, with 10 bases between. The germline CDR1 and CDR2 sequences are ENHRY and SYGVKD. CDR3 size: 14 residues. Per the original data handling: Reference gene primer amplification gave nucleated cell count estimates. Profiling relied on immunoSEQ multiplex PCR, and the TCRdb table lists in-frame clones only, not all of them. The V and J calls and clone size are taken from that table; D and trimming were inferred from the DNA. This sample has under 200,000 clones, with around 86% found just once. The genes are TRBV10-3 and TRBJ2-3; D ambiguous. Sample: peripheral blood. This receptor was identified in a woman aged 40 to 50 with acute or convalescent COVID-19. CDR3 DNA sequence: TGTGCCATCAGTGGGCAGAGGATCACAGATACGCAGTATTTT. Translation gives CAISGQRITDTQYF.